Sequencing of this T cell receptor beta chain was carried out in a study of T-cell memory formation after mild COVID-19. Libraries for TCRalpha and TCRbeta carried sample barcodes and unique molecular identifiers via 5'RACE. MiXCR, applied by TCRdb to the 5' RACE reads, yields one record per CDR3 protein. The data hold 580,000 or so distinct CDR3 sequences, with approximately 15% observed a single time. Input material: PBMCs or a T cell subset sorted from them (not recorded which). The sequence was obtained from an adult woman who had mild COVID-19 (a few samples of this study predate the infection). Cell type and time point are not known.

The CDR3 spells CAIGQRRTEAFF. The CDR3, as DNA: TGTGCCATTGGACAGCGGAGGACTGAAGCTTTCTTT. The chain is built from TRBV6-6 and TRBJ1-1, with a weak D call TRBD1 (6 bases). V shed 10 bases and J shed 5 bases, with 14 bases lying between them. CDR1 and CDR2 (germline): MNHNY, SVGAGI (reference sequence). The CDR3 length is 12 residues.